Sequencing of this TCR beta chain was carried out in a study of cytomegalovirus exposure and HLA in healthy donors. Study-level background: From HLA-typed donors, an early data release held tens of millions of unique TCRs.

Use of 60 Vbeta and 13 Jbeta primers characterized the PCR. Method: immunoSEQ multiplex PCR; TCRdb's copy keeps in-frame clones and lacks some. The table lists roughly 120,000 clones, roughly 74% of them singletons. Study-level points and caveats: For TCR beta chains, V- and J-gene trimming was later linked to a missense DCLRE1C variant. Sequencing probably produced one cluster of sequence variants that were highly shared. 87-base-pair reads could not separate some V segments, including TRBV6-2 and TRBV6-3.

The CDR3 spans 15 residues. Per the germline V gene, CDR1 is SGHAT and CDR2 is FQNNGV. J gave up 2 bases and V 4 bases, and 7 bases lay outside the gene matches. Points on this clone: Its antigen is unidentified.

This TCR derives from a woman between 50 and 59 years old in good health and CMV-seropositive. The sample consisted of PBMCs. This chain joins TRBV11-2 and TRBJ2-5; 7 nucleotides agree with TRBD2. CDR3 DNA sequence: TGTGCCAGCAGCTCGAGCGGGGCGAAACAAGAGACCCAGTACTTC. Amino acid sequence: CASSSSGAKQETQYF.